This entry lists 30 T cell receptor beta chains sequenced from one sample in a study of blood T cell repertoires in COVID-19. Produced via immunoSEQ multiplex PCR; TCRdb's table is partial and in-frame only. The table has approximately 80,000 clones, 80% to 85% seen once. The sequenced sample consisted of peripheral blood. The receptors derive from a man older than 75 with acute or convalescent COVID-19.

The rearrangement uses TRBV5-1 and TRBJ2-1, with D possibly being TRBD2 (5 bases). Germline assignment: CDR1 SGHRS and CDR2 YFSETQ. V lost 0 bases to trimming and J lost 1 base, with 8 bases between them. CDR3 length: 15 residues. CDR3 region: CASSLGTSSYNEQFF. The CDR3, as DNA: TGCGCCAGCAGCTTGGGAACTAGTTCCTACAATGAGCAGTTCTTC.

CDR3 bases: TGTGCCAGCAGTGATTTCGGGACCTACAATGAGCAGTTCTTC. This encodes CASSDFGTYNEQFF. The rearrangement joins TRBV6-1 to TRBJ2-1; tentative D call: TRBD2 (5 bases). The V end lost 3 bases, the J end lost 2 bases, and 8 bases lay between the germline ends. The CDR3 runs 14 residues. Germline-derived CDR1 and CDR2 are MNHNS and SASEGT.

This chain joins TRBV5-1 and TRBJ1-6; D gene unclear. The CDR3 has 15 amino acids. Germline-derived CDR1 and CDR2 are SGHRS and YFSETQ. Trimming took off 3 bases at V and 7 bases at J, with 14 bases between the two ends. The CDR3 loop reads CASSSTGLLNSPLHF. The CDR3 DNA reads TGCGCCAGCAGCTCAACGGGATTATTGAATTCACCCCTCCACTTT.

The V gene is TRBV6-2 or TRBV6-3, the J gene TRBJ2-7; 9 nucleotides line up with TRBD1. The CDR3 sequence is 15 residues long. The germline gives CDR1 MNHEY, CDR2 SVGEGT. The V and J ends lost 6 bases and 2 bases, in that order; junction bases with no gene match: 8. The CDR3 nucleotides are TGTGCCAGCAGCCTTGGACAGGGGAGGACCTACGAGCAGTACTTC. Translation gives CASSLGQGRTYEQYF.

V gene TRBV4-2 combines with J gene TRBJ1-4, with 7 positions matching TRBD1. CDR3 size: 16 residues. V gave up 1 base and J gave up 6 bases; unmatched junction bases: 8. The germline CDR1 and CDR2 sequences are LGHNA and YNFKEQ. The CDR3 region is CASSQGVGQGDEKLFF. The CDR3 DNA reads TGTGCCAGCAGCCAAGGAGTGGGGCAGGGGGATGAAAAACTGTTTTTT.

This clone has more than one count but fewer than ten. This chain joins TRBV6-5 and TRBJ2-7, with TRBD2 as a possible D gene (6 bases). Per the germline V gene, CDR1 is MNHEY and CDR2 is SVGAGI. The length of the CDR3 is 14 residues. V lost 2 bases, J lost 4 bases, and 12 bases lay in between. CDR3 region: CASSYGGRLYEQYF. As DNA, the CDR3 is TGTGCCAGCAGTTACGGGGGGAGACTTTACGAGCAGTACTTC.

The chain combines TRBV7-2 with TRBJ2-2; perhaps TRBD2 as D (6 bases). CDR3 size: 12 residues. Trimming took 4 bases from V and 13 from J, leaving 13 bases between them. The germline gives CDR1 SGHTA, CDR2 FQGNSA. This CDR3 reads CASSSGRRGLFF. CDR3 in DNA: TGTGCCAGCAGCTCGGGGAGGCGGGGGCTGTTTTTT.

The V and J genes are TRBV28 and TRBJ2-7; the D is unclear. Germline-derived CDR1 and CDR2 are MDHEN and SYDVKM. This CDR3 region has 13 residues. The V end lost 1 base, the J end lost 9 bases, and 13 bases lay between the germline ends. For the CDR3, the DNA is TGTGCCAGCAGTTTATACAGAACCCCGTGGCAGTACTTC. Its protein is CASSLYRTPWQYF.

This clone was seen only a few times. The chain employs TRBV4-2 and TRBJ2-3; 7 bases fit TRBD1. From germline, CDR1 is LGHNA and CDR2 YNFKEQ. The CDR3 runs to 14 residues. V lost 2 bases, J lost 5 bases, and 4 bases stayed unmatched. Here the CDR3 DNA reads TGTGCCAGCAGCCAACCAGGGACAGAAGATACGCAGTATTTT. Its protein product is CASSQPGTEDTQYF.

The chain combines TRBV18 with TRBJ2-7; 10 nucleotides match TRBD1. This CDR3 is built from 15 residues. J was trimmed by 2 bases and V by 3 bases; bases with no gene match: 4. Germline V gives CDR1 KGHSH, CDR2 LQKENI. CDR3 protein: CASSPGDRGTYEQYF. The CDR3, as DNA: TGTGCCAGCTCACCCGGGGACAGGGGAACCTACGAGCAGTACTTC.

J is TRBJ1-4 and V is TRBV5-1, with D maybe TRBD1 (5 bases). This CDR3 region has 14 residues. Germline V gene data show CDR1 as SGHRS and CDR2 as YFSETQ. The V and J ends lost 0 bases and 8 bases respectively, with 11 bases between them. The CDR3 bases are TGCGCCAGCAGCTTGGTGTCAGGGCGAGAAAAACTGTTTTTT. It specifies CASSLVSGREKLFF.

The CDR3 is CASRTGGYGYTF. CDR3 in DNA: TGTGCCAGCAGGACAGGGGGCTATGGCTACACCTTC. The chain links TRBV6-5 to TRBJ1-2, with 9 positions matching TRBD1. CDR1 and CDR2 (germline): MNHEY, SVGAGI. The CDR3 runs to 12 residues. After removal of 6 bases from V and 4 bases from J, the junction contained 0 bases not matched to a gene.

The rearrangement joins TRBV2 to TRBJ2-5; D is undetermined. This CDR3 spans 13 amino acids. With 4 bases removed from V and 2 bases from J, the gap between germline ends came to 8 bases. CDR1 is SNHLY, CDR2 FYNNEI, per germline. The CDR3 bases are TGTGCCAGCAGTGTTGAGGCGCAAGAGACCCAGTACTTC. The encoded protein is CASSVEAQETQYF.

To note about this clone: One end of the junction varies from germline; a read error may be responsible. The chain carries TRBV7-7 and TRBJ2-1, with 7 bases matching TRBD2. The germline V gene encodes CDR1 SSHAT and CDR2 FNYEAQ (reference sequence). This CDR3 is built from 15 residues. Here the CDR3 reads CASSRGGGNTNEQFF. The CDR3 nucleotides are TGTGCTAGCAGCCGCGGGGGAGGGAACACAAATGAGCAGTTCTTC.

V and J are TRBV6-6 and TRBJ2-1; 16 nucleotides agree with TRBD2. The V segment lost 6 bases and the J segment 8 bases; nucleotides outside the gene matches: 4. The CDR3 runs to 15 residues. Germline V gene sequence: CDR1 MNHNY, CDR2 SVGAGI (reference sequence). CDR3 sequence: CASSLGTSGRDEQFF. The CDR3 DNA reads TGTGCCAGCAGCCTCGGGACTAGCGGGAGGGATGAGCAGTTCTTC.

This chain connects TRBV28 to TRBJ2-7; 8 bases match TRBD1. The CDR3 spans 15 residues. CDR1 and CDR2 (germline): MDHEN, SYDVKM. Trimming removed 5 bases from V and 6 bases from J; junction bases left unmatched: 12. This CDR3 reads CASSPQTGDLREQYF. Here the CDR3 DNA reads TGTGCCAGCAGTCCACAGACAGGGGATCTACGCGAGCAGTACTTC.

The gene calls are TRBV11-3 and TRBJ1-5, with 7 positions matching TRBD1. The CDR3 covers 17 residues. Looked up from germline, CDR1 is SGHNT and CDR2 is YENEEA. The ends lost 7 bases at V and 0 bases at J; junction bases unmatched: 12. CDR3 in amino acids: CASNNKGDSYSNQPQHF. CDR3 nucleotide sequence: TGTGCCAGCAACAATAAGGGGGACAGCTATAGCAATCAGCCCCAGCATTTT. Based on the CDR3 plus reference TRBV11-3 and TRBJ1-5, the full variable domain is EAGVVQSPRYKIIEKKQPVAFWCNPISGHNTLYWYLQNLGQGPELLIRYENEEAVDDSQLPKDRFSAERLKGVDSTLKIQPAELGDSAVYLCASNNKGDSYSNQPQHFGDGTRLSIL.

This rearrangement joins TRBV7-8 to TRBJ2-7; D may be TRBD1 (5 bases). The V end was cut by 3 bases, the J end by 2 bases, with 8 bases between. The CDR3 consists of 13 residues. From germline, CDR1 is SGHVS and CDR2 FQNEAQ. The CDR3 DNA reads as TGTGCCAGCAGCTTGACAGATACCTACGAGCAGTACTTC. Translation gives CASSLTDTYEQYF.

The table lists this clone with a count of one. The V call is TRBV5-1, the J call TRBJ2-7; D is possibly TRBD1 (6 bases). V lost 8 bases and J lost 1, with 16 bases in between. The CDR3 totals 14 residues. Per germline, CDR1 SGHRS and CDR2 YFSETQ. DNA for the CDR3: TGCGCCAGTCACTTAAATGGACAGTCCTACGAGCAGTACTTC. Residues: CASHLNGQSYEQYF.

A single count supports this clone. This CDR3 reads CASSVGQGAAEQYF. The CDR3, as DNA: TGCGCCAGCAGCGTTGGACAGGGGGCAGCCGAGCAGTACTTC. The rearrangement joins TRBV5-1 to TRBJ2-7; 11 bases are shared with TRBD1. This CDR3 region has 14 residues. V lost 4 bases to trimming and J lost 6 bases; unmatched junction nucleotides: 6. Germline V gene lookup returns CDR1 SGHRS and CDR2 YFSETQ.

This chain links TRBV6-2 or TRBV6-3 with TRBJ1-1, with a weak D call TRBD1 (5 bases). Trimming stripped 2 bases from V and 0 bases from J, with 13 bases between. The CDR3 extends over 16 amino acids. Germline loops: CDR1 MNHEY, CDR2 SVGEGT. The CDR3 reads CASSYLTVSMNTEAFF. The CDR3 nucleotides read TGTGCCAGCAGTTACCTGACAGTATCGATGAACACTGAAGCTTTCTTT.

The chain joins TRBV27 to TRBJ2-1; 9 positions agree with TRBD1. CDR1 MNHEY and CDR2 SMNVEV come from the germline V gene (reference sequence). V lost 3 bases and J lost 6; bases outside the gene matches: 6. The CDR3 has 15 residues. Here the CDR3 DNA reads TGTGCCAGCAGTTTGGAGGGACAGGGAGCCAATGAGCAGTTCTTC. Translation gives CASSLEGQGANEQFF.

V is TRBV2 and J is TRBJ2-3, with D possibly TRBD1 on 6 matching bases. There are 12 residues in the CDR3. In germline, CDR1 is SNHLY, CDR2 FYNNEI. Trimming pared 2 bases from V and 10 bases from J, leaving 10 bases between. The DNA of the CDR3 is TGTGCCAGCAGTGAAATGGGGGCTCCGCAGTATTTT. It encodes CASSEMGAPQYF. Supplemented by reference TRBV2 and TRBJ2-3, the full variable domain reads EPEVTQTPSHQVTQMGQEVILRCVPISNHLYFYWYRQILGQKVEFLVSFYNNEISEKSEIFDDQFSVERPDGSNFTLKIRSTKLEDSAMYFCASSEMGAPQYFGPGTRLTVL.

V usage is TRBV30 and J usage is TRBJ1-1; tentatively, D is TRBD1 (5 bases). V was cut by 2 bases and J by 0 bases, with 10 bases left in between. Germline V lookup: CDR1 GTSNPN, CDR2 SVGIG (reference sequence). This CDR3 contains 14 residues. CDR3 sequence (DNA): TGTGCCTGGAGTAGGGGCAGAATGAACACTGAAGCTTTCTTT. Translated, it gives CAWSRGRMNTEAFF.

This sequence joins TRBV5-1 and TRBJ2-3, with 7 positions matching TRBD1. The CDR3 length is 15 residues. Germline CDR1 reads SGHRS; CDR2 reads YFSETQ. The V and J ends lost 0 bases and 6 bases, in that order; junction bases with no gene match: 7. The CDR3 is CASSLEGGAWDTQYF. The CDR3 nucleotides are TGCGCCAGCAGCTTGGAAGGGGGCGCGTGGGATACGCAGTATTTT.

The chain couples TRBV5-1 to TRBJ1-1; 8 bases line up with TRBD1. Per germline, CDR1 SGHRS and CDR2 YFSETQ. This CDR3 region has 15 residues. J gave up 3 bases and V 1 base, and 5 bases lay outside the gene matches. CDR3 DNA: TGCGCCAGCAGCTTGCAGGGGGCGAAGTACACTGAAGCTTTCTTT. This translates into CASSLQGAKYTEAFF.

The V gene is TRBV7-2, the J gene TRBJ1-5, with D perhaps matching TRBD1 (6 bases). Trimming pared 5 bases from V and 6 bases from J, leaving 11 bases between. Germline V lookup: CDR1 SGHTA, CDR2 FQGNSA. The CDR3 is 13 residues long. The CDR3 loop reads CASSADRSQPQHF. CDR3 bases: TGTGCCAGCAGCGCCGACAGGTCTCAGCCCCAGCATTTT. Full variable domain (outside the CDR3, taken from reference TRBV7-2 and TRBJ1-5): GAGVSQSPSNKVTEKGKDVELRCDPISGHTALYWYRQSLGQGLEFLIYFQGNSAPDKSGLPSDRFSAERTGGSVSTLTIQRTQQEDSAVYLCASSADRSQPQHFGDGTRLSIL.

This sequence joins TRBV18 and TRBJ1-1; TRBD1 aligns across 7 bases. V lost 3 bases to trimming and J lost 2 bases; unmatched junction nucleotides: 3. The CDR3 covers 14 residues. Germline V gene lookup returns CDR1 KGHSH and CDR2 LQKENI. CDR3 loop: CASSPRQGNTEAFF. DNA of the CDR3: TGTGCCAGCTCACCCCGACAGGGTAACACTGAAGCTTTCTTT.

The genes are TRBV9 and TRBJ2-7, with D maybe TRBD2 (5 bases). CDR1 and CDR2 (germline): SGDLS, YYNGEE. The CDR3 is 14 amino acids. V was shortened by 0 bases and J by 6 bases, with 13 bases between the two germline ends. CDR3 DNA: TGTGCCAGCAGCGTAGATCCTGTGGGGAGCGAGCAGTACTTC. This gives the protein CASSVDPVGSEQYF.

The V gene is TRBV28, the J gene TRBJ1-5; D possibly corresponds to TRBD1 (6 bases). V was cut by 6 bases and J by 5 bases, with 17 bases left in between. The CDR3 is 15 residues long. Germline lookup yields CDR1 MDHEN and CDR2 SYDVKM. The CDR3 DNA sequence: TGTGCCAGCAGGCCCCAACTCAGGGGCCATCAGCCCCAGCATTTT. Translated, it gives CASRPQLRGHQPQHF.